These T cell receptor beta chains were read from a single sample in a study of cytomegalovirus exposure and HLA in healthy donors. Repertoires were generated with immunoSEQ multiplex PCR, while TCRdb's copy carries only in-frame clones and drops some. This sample has 150,000 or so clones, with approximately 80% found just once. The source material was PBMCs. The receptors originated from a young woman in good health and CMV-seronegative. Both conserved end residues are part of each CDR3. Fields, in order: V gene, clone size, D gene, J gene, CDR3 protein, CDR3 DNA. D genes are given only for firm matches. Clone sizes are given selectively: once, few, many, or a class where the clone is expanded.

V gene: TRBV6-5
clone size: NA
D gene: NA
J gene: TRBJ2-1
CDR3 protein: CASTAGVGEQFF
CDR3 DNA: TGTGCCAGCACCGCGGGCGTCGGTGAGCAGTTCTTC

V gene: TRBV7-8
clone size: NA
D gene: NA
J gene: TRBJ1-1
CDR3 protein: CASSLGWTENTEAFF
CDR3 DNA: TGTGCCAGCAGCTTAGGGTGGACAGAGAACACTGAAGCTTTCTTT

V gene: TRBV6-1
clone size: NA
D gene: TRBD2
J gene: TRBJ2-7
CDR3 protein: CASSELAGGRGSYEQYF
CDR3 DNA: TGTGCCAGCAGTGAGCTAGCGGGAGGGCGGGGTTCCTACGAGCAGTACTTC

V gene: TRBV7-9
clone size: NA
D gene: NA
J gene: TRBJ2-1
CDR3 protein: CASSFTAPYNEQFF
CDR3 DNA: TGTGCCAGCAGCTTCACAGCCCCCTACAATGAGCAGTTCTTC

V gene: TRBV14
clone size: NA
D gene: NA
J gene: TRBJ2-3
CDR3 protein: CASSQLRQGTDTQYF
CDR3 DNA: TGTGCCAGCAGCCAGCTACGGCAGGGCACAGATACGCAGTATTTT

V gene: TRBV6-5
clone size: NA
D gene: TRBD1
J gene: TRBJ1-2
CDR3 protein: CASSSSRTGSWGYTF
CDR3 DNA: TGTGCCAGCAGTTCATCCCGGACAGGGTCTTGGGGCTACACCTTC

V gene: TRBV28
clone size: NA
D gene: TRBD2
J gene: TRBJ2-7
CDR3 protein: CASRTSGSYYEQYF
CDR3 DNA: TGTGCCAGCAGAACTAGCGGGAGTTACTACGAGCAGTACTTC

V gene: TRBV28
clone size: NA
D gene: TRBD1
J gene: TRBJ2-3
CDR3 protein: CASRPTGGATQYF
CDR3 DNA: TGTGCCAGCAGACCAACAGGGGGCGCTACGCAGTATTTT

V gene: TRBV10-3
clone size: NA
D gene: TRBD2
J gene: TRBJ2-7
CDR3 protein: CAIRVGIAGVYEQYF
CDR3 DNA: TGTGCCATCAGGGTAGGGATAGCGGGAGTCTACGAGCAGTACTTC

V gene: TRBV7-9
clone size: NA
D gene: TRBD2
J gene: TRBJ2-5
CDR3 protein: CASSFPPGTSGRAETQYF
CDR3 DNA: TGTGCCAGCAGCTTCCCCCCCGGGACTAGCGGGAGGGCCGAGACCCAGTACTTC

V gene: TRBV7-2
clone size: NA
D gene: NA
J gene: TRBJ2-1
CDR3 protein: CASSLEGRREHEQFF
CDR3 DNA: TGTGCCAGCAGCTTAGAAGGGCGGAGGGAACATGAGCAGTTCTTC

V gene: TRBV10-3
clone size: NA
D gene: NA
J gene: TRBJ1-5
CDR3 protein: CAISVEPNQPQHF
CDR3 DNA: TGTGCCATCAGTGTGGAGCCCAATCAGCCCCAGCATTTT

V gene: TRBV19
clone size: NA
D gene: NA
J gene: TRBJ2-5
CDR3 protein: CASSTQARGQATQYF
CDR3 DNA: TGTGCCAGTAGTACCCAAGCCAGGGGACAAGCGACCCAGTACTTC

V gene: TRBV27
clone size: NA
D gene: NA
J gene: TRBJ2-7
CDR3 protein: CASSLKGRDYEQYF
CDR3 DNA: TGTGCCAGCAGTTTAAAGGGCAGGGACTACGAGCAGTACTTC

V gene: TRBV5-1
clone size: once
D gene: NA
J gene: TRBJ2-7
CDR3 protein: CASSLVQSYEQYF
CDR3 DNA: TGCGCCAGCAGCTTGGTACAGTCCTACGAGCAGTACTTC

V gene: TRBV5-6
clone size: NA
D gene: NA
J gene: TRBJ2-2
CDR3 protein: CASSPSPGELFF
CDR3 DNA: TGTGCCAGCAGCCCATCCCCCGGGGAGCTGTTTTTT

V gene: TRBV7-9
clone size: few
D gene: NA
J gene: TRBJ2-7
CDR3 protein: CASSLDSTYEQYF
CDR3 DNA: TGTGCCAGCAGCTTAGACAGTACCTACGAGCAGTACTTC

V gene: TRBV27
clone size: NA
D gene: NA
J gene: TRBJ1-2
CDR3 protein: CASSFSDLYGYTF
CDR3 DNA: TGTGCCAGCAGTTTCTCAGATCTCTATGGCTACACCTTC

V gene: TRBV13
clone size: NA
D gene: TRBD2
J gene: TRBJ2-3
CDR3 protein: CASSKLAGGIKADTQYF
CDR3 DNA: TGTGCCAGCAGCAAGTTAGCGGGAGGGATAAAAGCAGATACGCAGTATTTT

V gene: TRBV19
clone size: NA
D gene: NA
J gene: TRBJ2-1
CDR3 protein: CASSKRQKSNEQFF
CDR3 DNA: TGTGCCAGTAGTAAGCGACAGAAGAGCAATGAGCAGTTCTTC

V gene: TRBV11-3
clone size: NA
D gene: NA
J gene: TRBJ2-5
CDR3 protein: CASSLWTVQETQYF
CDR3 DNA: TGTGCCAGCAGCCTTTGGACAGTCCAAGAGACCCAGTACTTC

V gene: TRBV6-5
clone size: NA
D gene: TRBD1
J gene: TRBJ2-3
CDR3 protein: CASSAPDRGTDTQYF
CDR3 DNA: TGTGCCAGCAGCGCACCGGACAGGGGAACAGATACGCAGTATTTT

V gene: TRBV12-5
clone size: NA
D gene: TRBD1
J gene: TRBJ1-6
CDR3 protein: CASGLLDRGNSPLHF
CDR3 DNA: TGTGCTAGTGGTCTCCTGGACAGGGGTAATTCACCCCTCCACTTT

V gene: TRBV10-1
clone size: NA
D gene: TRBD2
J gene: TRBJ2-1
CDR3 protein: CASSPGTRRDNEQFF
CDR3 DNA: TGCGCCAGCAGTCCCGGGACTAGGAGAGACAATGAGCAGTTCTTC

V gene: TRBV7-8
clone size: few
D gene: TRBD1
J gene: TRBJ2-5
CDR3 protein: CASSLGQGIRLVKSGETQYF
CDR3 DNA: TGTGCCAGCAGCCTGGGACAGGGAATCCGTCTGGTAAAGTCAGGCGAGACCCAGTACTTC

V gene: TRBV14
clone size: once
D gene: TRBD2
J gene: TRBJ2-1
CDR3 protein: CASSQDVTSGKLHNEQFF
CDR3 DNA: TGTGCCAGCAGCCAAGATGTCACTAGCGGGAAACTACACAATGAGCAGTTCTTC

V gene: TRBV7-7
clone size: NA
D gene: TRBD1
J gene: TRBJ2-5
CDR3 protein: CASSSGQGLDF
CDR3 DNA: TGTGCTAGCAGCTCGGGACAGGGTCTGGACTTC

V gene: TRBV5-6
clone size: NA
D gene: NA
J gene: TRBJ2-7
CDR3 protein: CASTTRWQGHPYEQYF
CDR3 DNA: TGTGCCAGCACCACCCGGTGGCAGGGGCATCCCTACGAGCAGTACTTC

V gene: TRBV5-1
clone size: few
D gene: NA
J gene: TRBJ2-1
CDR3 protein: CASSFLEREPHEQFF
CDR3 DNA: TGCGCCAGCAGCTTTCTGGAGAGAGAACCTCATGAGCAGTTCTTC

V gene: TRBV6-4
clone size: NA
D gene: NA
J gene: TRBJ2-7
CDR3 protein: CASPPTSHSYEQYF
CDR3 DNA: TGTGCCAGCCCTCCGACTAGTCACTCCTACGAGCAGTACTTC

V gene: TRBV30
clone size: NA
D gene: TRBD1
J gene: TRBJ1-5
CDR3 protein: CAWSQGQANQPQHF
CDR3 DNA: TGTGCCTGGAGTCAGGGACAGGCCAATCAGCCCCAGCATTTT

V gene: TRBV5-1
clone size: NA
D gene: TRBD1
J gene: TRBJ1-1
CDR3 protein: CASRWDRGLTEAFF
CDR3 DNA: TGCGCCAGCAGGTGGGACAGGGGCTTGACTGAAGCTTTCTTT

V gene: TRBV18
clone size: NA
D gene: NA
J gene: TRBJ1-4
CDR3 protein: CASSPTGSTNKKLFF
CDR3 DNA: TGTGCCAGCTCACCCACGGGATCAACTAATAAAAAACTGTTTTTT

V gene: TRBV30
clone size: NA
D gene: TRBD2
J gene: TRBJ2-3
CDR3 protein: CAWELAGRGTDTQYF
CDR3 DNA: TGTGCCTGGGAACTAGCGGGACGGGGCACAGATACGCAGTATTTT

V gene: TRBV11-2
clone size: few
D gene: NA
J gene: TRBJ2-5
CDR3 protein: CASSPARSGGAETQYF
CDR3 DNA: TGTGCCAGCAGCCCGGCCCGCTCGGGGGGCGCAGAGACCCAGTACTTC

V gene: TRBV15
clone size: NA
D gene: TRBD2
J gene: TRBJ2-3
CDR3 protein: CATSRKRTSGAGTDTQYF
CDR3 DNA: TGTGCCACCAGCAGAAAAAGGACTAGCGGGGCAGGCACAGATACGCAGTATTTT

V gene: TRBV15
clone size: NA
D gene: NA
J gene: TRBJ1-5
CDR3 protein: CATSRVPGTPEPQHF
CDR3 DNA: TGTGCCACCAGCAGAGTCCCGGGGACTCCGGAGCCCCAGCATTTT

V gene: TRBV7-6
clone size: NA
D gene: NA
J gene: TRBJ2-2
CDR3 protein: CASSLASNTGELFF
CDR3 DNA: TGTGCCAGCAGCTTAGCTAGCAACACCGGGGAGCTGTTTTTT

V gene: TRBV5-8
clone size: NA
D gene: NA
J gene: TRBJ2-6
CDR3 protein: CASSLDRGPGANVLTF
CDR3 DNA: TGTGCCAGCAGCTTGGATAGGGGCCCTGGGGCCAACGTCCTGACTTTC

V gene: TRBV7-3
clone size: once
D gene: TRBD2
J gene: TRBJ2-2
CDR3 protein: CASSLGGSGKGGELFF
CDR3 DNA: TGTGCCAGCAGCTTAGGTGGCAGCGGGAAAGGCGGGGAGCTGTTTTTT

V gene: TRBV27
clone size: NA
D gene: TRBD1
J gene: TRBJ2-7
CDR3 protein: CASRPGGTYEQYF
CDR3 DNA: TGTGCCAGCAGACCAGGGGGCACTTACGAGCAGTACTTC

V gene: TRBV5-1
clone size: NA
D gene: NA
J gene: TRBJ1-5
CDR3 protein: CASSLDPQSNQPQHF
CDR3 DNA: TGCGCCAGCAGCTTGGATCCCCAGAGCAATCAGCCCCAGCATTTT

V gene: TRBV4-1
clone size: NA
D gene: TRBD2
J gene: TRBJ2-7
CDR3 protein: CASSQVPSGTLLEQYF
CDR3 DNA: TGCGCCAGCAGCCAAGTCCCTAGCGGGACCCTCTTGGAGCAGTACTTC

V gene: TRBV19
clone size: NA
D gene: NA
J gene: TRBJ1-4
CDR3 protein: CASSTTGINEKLFF
CDR3 DNA: TGTGCCAGTAGTACAACAGGGATTAATGAAAAACTGTTTTTT

V gene: TRBV6-4
clone size: NA
D gene: TRBD2
J gene: TRBJ2-1
CDR3 protein: CASSIQREGGEQFF
CDR3 DNA: TGTGCCAGCAGTATCCAGCGGGAGGGAGGTGAGCAGTTCTTC

V gene: TRBV29-1
clone size: NA
D gene: NA
J gene: TRBJ1-4
CDR3 protein: CSVGQAVNEKLFF
CDR3 DNA: TGCAGCGTTGGACAGGCGGTTAATGAAAAACTGTTTTTT

V gene: TRBV28
clone size: NA
D gene: TRBD1
J gene: TRBJ2-7
CDR3 protein: CASRQGRQLNSYEQYF
CDR3 DNA: TGTGCCAGCAGACAGGGGCGACAACTTAACTCCTACGAGCAGTACTTC

V gene: TRBV5-1
clone size: once
D gene: NA
J gene: TRBJ1-1
CDR3 protein: CASSLNRAFVDTEAFF
CDR3 DNA: TGCGCCAGCAGCTTGAACAGGGCCTTTGTGGACACTGAAGCTTTCTTT

V gene: TRBV27
clone size: NA
D gene: TRBD1
J gene: TRBJ1-1
CDR3 protein: CASRGTGNTEAFF
CDR3 DNA: TGTGCCAGCAGGGGGACAGGTAACACTGAAGCTTTCTTT

V gene: TRBV21-1
clone size: NA
D gene: NA
J gene: TRBJ2-7
CDR3 protein: CASSKYLKDTFYEQYF
CDR3 DNA: TGTGCCAGCAGCAAATATCTTAAGGACACATTCTACGAGCAGTACTTC